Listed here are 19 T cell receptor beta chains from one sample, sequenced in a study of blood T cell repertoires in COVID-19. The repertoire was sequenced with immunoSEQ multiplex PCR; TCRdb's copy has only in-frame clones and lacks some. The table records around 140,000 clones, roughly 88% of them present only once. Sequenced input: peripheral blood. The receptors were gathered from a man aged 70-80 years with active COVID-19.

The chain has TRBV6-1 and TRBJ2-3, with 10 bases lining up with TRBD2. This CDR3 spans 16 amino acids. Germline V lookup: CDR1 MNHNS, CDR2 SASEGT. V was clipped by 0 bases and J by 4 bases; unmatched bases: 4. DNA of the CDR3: TGTGCCAGCAGTGAAGCTAGCGGGAGGATGGCAGATACGCAGTATTTT. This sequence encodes CASSEASGRMADTQYF.

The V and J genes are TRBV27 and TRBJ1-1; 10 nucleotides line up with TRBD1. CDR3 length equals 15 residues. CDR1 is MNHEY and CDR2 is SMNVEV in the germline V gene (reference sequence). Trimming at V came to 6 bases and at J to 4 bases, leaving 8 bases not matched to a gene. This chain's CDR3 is CASRPRQGAITEAFF. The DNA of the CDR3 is TGTGCCAGCAGGCCCCGACAGGGGGCAATCACTGAAGCTTTCTTT.

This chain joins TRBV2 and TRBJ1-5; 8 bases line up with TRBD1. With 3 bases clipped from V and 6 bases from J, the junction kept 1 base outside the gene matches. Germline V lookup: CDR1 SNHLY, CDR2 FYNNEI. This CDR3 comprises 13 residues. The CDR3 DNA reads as TGTGCCAGCAGTGAGGACAGGGTTCAGCCCCAGCATTTT. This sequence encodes CASSEDRVQPQHF.

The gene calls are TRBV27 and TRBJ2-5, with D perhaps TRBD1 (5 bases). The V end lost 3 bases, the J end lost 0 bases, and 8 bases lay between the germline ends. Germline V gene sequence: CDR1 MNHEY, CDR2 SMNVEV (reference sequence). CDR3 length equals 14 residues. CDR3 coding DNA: TGTGCCAGCAGTTTCTGGGGCAACCAAGAGACCCAGTACTTC. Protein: CASSFWGNQETQYF.

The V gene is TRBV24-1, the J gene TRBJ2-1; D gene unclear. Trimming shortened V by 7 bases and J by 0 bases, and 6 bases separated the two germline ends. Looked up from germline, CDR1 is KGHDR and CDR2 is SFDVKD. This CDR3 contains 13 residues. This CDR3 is CATRGGSYNEQFF. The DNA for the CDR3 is TGTGCCACCAGAGGCGGCTCCTACAATGAGCAGTTCTTC.

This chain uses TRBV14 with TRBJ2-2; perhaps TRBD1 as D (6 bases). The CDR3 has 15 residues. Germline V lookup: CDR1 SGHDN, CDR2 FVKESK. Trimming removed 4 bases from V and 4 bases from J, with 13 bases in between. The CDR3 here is CASSPSQGSTGELFF. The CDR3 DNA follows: TGTGCCAGCAGCCCTAGCCAGGGGAGCACCGGGGAGCTGTTTTTT.

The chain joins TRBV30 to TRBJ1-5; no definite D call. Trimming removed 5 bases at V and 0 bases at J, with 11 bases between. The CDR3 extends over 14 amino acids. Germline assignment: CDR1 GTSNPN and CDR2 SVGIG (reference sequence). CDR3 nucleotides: TGTGCCTGGGCGGGTCAGTATAGCAATCAGCCCCAGCATTTT. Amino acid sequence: CAWAGQYSNQPQHF.

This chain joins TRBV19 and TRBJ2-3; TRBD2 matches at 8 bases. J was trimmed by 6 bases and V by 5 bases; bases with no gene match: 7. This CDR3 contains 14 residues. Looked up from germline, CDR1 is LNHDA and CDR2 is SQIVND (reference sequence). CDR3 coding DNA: TGTGCCAGTAGTCCCCGGGAGGGAGGCGATACGCAGTATTTT. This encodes CASSPREGGDTQYF. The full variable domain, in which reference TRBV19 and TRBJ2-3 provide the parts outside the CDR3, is DGGITQSPKYLFRKEGQNVTLSCEQNLNHDAMYWYRQDPGQGLRLIYYSQIVNDFQKGDIAEGYSVSREKKESFPLTVTSAQKNPTAFYLCASSPREGGDTQYFGPGTRLTVL.

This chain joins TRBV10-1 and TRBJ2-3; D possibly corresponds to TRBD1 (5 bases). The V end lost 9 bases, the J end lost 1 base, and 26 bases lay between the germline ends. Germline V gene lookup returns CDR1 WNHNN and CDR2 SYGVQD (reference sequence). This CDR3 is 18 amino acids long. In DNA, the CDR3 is TGCGCCAGTATACTTCCAACCCAGGTGGGGCCTGGCACAGATACGCAGTATTTT. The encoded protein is CASILPTQVGPGTDTQYF.

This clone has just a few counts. CDR3 bases: TGCAGCGTGGTCCCCCAAGGGACTAGCAATGAGCAGTTCTTC. It yields the protein CSVVPQGTSNEQFF. The chain recombines TRBV29-1 with TRBJ2-1; 8 bases map to TRBD2. The V gene end was trimmed by 6 bases and the J gene end by 6 bases; junction bases not matched to a gene: 10. The CDR3 sequence is 14 residues long. Germline assignment: CDR1 SQVTM and CDR2 ANQGSEA.

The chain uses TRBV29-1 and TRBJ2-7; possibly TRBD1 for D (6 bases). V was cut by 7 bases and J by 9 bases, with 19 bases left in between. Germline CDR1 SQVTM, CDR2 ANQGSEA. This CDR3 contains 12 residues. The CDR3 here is CSGTDLRGRQYF. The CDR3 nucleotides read TGCAGCGGGACAGATTTAAGGGGAAGGCAGTACTTC.

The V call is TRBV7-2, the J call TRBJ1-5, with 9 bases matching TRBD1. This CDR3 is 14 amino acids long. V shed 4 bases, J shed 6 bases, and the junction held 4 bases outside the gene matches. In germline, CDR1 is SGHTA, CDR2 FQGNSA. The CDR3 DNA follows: TGTGCCAGCAGCTCGGGACAGGGATTTCAGCCCCAGCATTTT. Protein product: CASSSGQGFQPQHF.

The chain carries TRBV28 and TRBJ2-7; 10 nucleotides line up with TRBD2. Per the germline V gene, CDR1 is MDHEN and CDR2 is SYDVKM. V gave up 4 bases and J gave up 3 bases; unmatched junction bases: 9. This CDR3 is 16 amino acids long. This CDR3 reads CASSSSGSAIFYEQYF. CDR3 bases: TGTGCCAGCAGTTCTAGCGGGAGCGCCATATTCTACGAGCAGTACTTC.

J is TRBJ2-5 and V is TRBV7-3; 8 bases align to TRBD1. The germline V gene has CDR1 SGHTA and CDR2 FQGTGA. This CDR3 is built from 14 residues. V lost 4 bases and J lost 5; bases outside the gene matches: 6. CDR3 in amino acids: CASSSGQVGETQYF. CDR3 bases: TGTGCCAGCAGCTCGGGACAGGTTGGCGAGACCCAGTACTTC.

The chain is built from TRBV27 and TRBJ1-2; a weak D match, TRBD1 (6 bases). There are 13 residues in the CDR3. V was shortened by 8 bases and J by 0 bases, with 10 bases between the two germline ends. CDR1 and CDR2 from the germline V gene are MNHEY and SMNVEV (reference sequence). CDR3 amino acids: CASSGASNYGYTF. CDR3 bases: TGTGCCAGCTCAGGGGCATCTAACTATGGCTACACCTTC.

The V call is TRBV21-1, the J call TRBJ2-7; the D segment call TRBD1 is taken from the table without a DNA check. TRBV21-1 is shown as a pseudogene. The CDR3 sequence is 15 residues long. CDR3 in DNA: TGTGCCAGCAGCAAAGTACGGGCAGGGTGGAACGAGCAGTACTTC. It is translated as CASSKVRAGWNEQYF.

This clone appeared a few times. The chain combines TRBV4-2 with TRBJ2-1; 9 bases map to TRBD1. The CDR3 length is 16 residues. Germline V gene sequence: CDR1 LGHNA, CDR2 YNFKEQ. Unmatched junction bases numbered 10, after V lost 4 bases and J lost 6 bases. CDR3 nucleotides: TGTGCCAGCAGCCCCGGGGACAGGGATCGGGGCAATGAGCAGTTCTTC. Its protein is CASSPGDRDRGNEQFF.

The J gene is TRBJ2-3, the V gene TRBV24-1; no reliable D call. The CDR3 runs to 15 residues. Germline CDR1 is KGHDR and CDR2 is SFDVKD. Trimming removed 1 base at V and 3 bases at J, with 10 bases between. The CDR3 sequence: CATSDFLGPTDTQYF. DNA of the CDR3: TGTGCCACCAGTGATTTCCTAGGTCCAACAGATACGCAGTATTTT.

CDR3 nucleotide sequence: TGTGCCAGTAGTTACGCTAGCGGGGAATTCTCCTACGAGCAGTACTTC. This codes for CASSYASGEFSYEQYF. The rearrangement uses TRBV19 and TRBJ2-7; 9 bases are a match to TRBD2. CDR3 length: 16 amino acids. J was trimmed by 0 bases and V by 5 bases; bases with no gene match: 8. Germline loops: CDR1 LNHDA, CDR2 SQIVND (reference sequence). The full variable domain, with the rest looked up from reference TRBV19 and TRBJ2-7, is DGGITQSPKYLFRKEGQNVTLSCEQNLNHDAMYWYRQDPGQGLRLIYYSQIVNDFQKGDIAEGYSVSREKKESFPLTVTSAQKNPTAFYLCASSYASGEFSYEQYFGPGTRLTVT.